Listed below are T cell receptor beta chains from one sample, sequenced in a study of EBV T-cell therapy then PD-1 blockade in nasopharyngeal carcinoma. What these receptors recognize is not known. Sequenced by immunoSEQ multiplex PCR; TCRdb stores in-frame clones only, minus some. The table has more than 20,000 clones, 82% seen once. The sequencing used CD8+ T cells from blood, collected at day -245 from a patient whose treatment included autologous EBV-specific T cells and nivolumab. The receptors shown here come from a man in his forties with nasopharyngeal carcinoma. Both conserved end residues are part of each CDR3. A D gene is named only where the DNA matches it firmly. The listing skips clone size in some rows; elsewhere it reads once, few, many or a size class.

j_call clone_size v_call d_call cdr3_nt cdr3_aa
TRBJ1-4 NA TRBV7-6 TRBD1 TGTGCCAGCAGCCCTAGACAGGGGCTTACTAATGAAAAACTGTTTTTT CASSPRQGLTNEKLFF
TRBJ2-7 NA TRBV4-2 TRBD2 TGTGCCAGCAGCCAAGATGGGGTAGCGGGACCCTACGAGCAGTACTTC CASSQDGVAGPYEQYF
TRBJ2-3 NA TRBV4-2 TRBD2 TGTGCCAGCAGCCATTTTATAGCGGGGGGCGCTAGCACAGATACGCAGTATTTT CASSHFIAGGASTDTQYF
TRBJ1-6 NA TRBV6-9 NA TGTGCCAGCAGTTCGAATAGAATCGTTTCACCCCTCCACTTT CASSSNRIVSPLHF
TRBJ2-1 NA TRBV7-3 TRBD1 TGTGCCAGCAGCGAGCCGGACAGGGATGAGCAGTTCTTC CASSEPDRDEQFF
TRBJ1-1 NA TRBV28 NA TGTGCCAGCAGTTTATTTACGTTCCGCACTGAAGCTTTCTTT CASSLFTFRTEAFF
TRBJ2-7 few TRBV29-1 NA TGCAGCGTTGCGACGGGTCCCCCCTACGAGCAGTACTTC CSVATGPPYEQYF
TRBJ2-5 NA TRBV6-2/TRBV6-3 TRBD2 TGTGCCAGCAGTCAGGGACTAGCAGTCGAGACCCAGTACTTC CASSQGLAVETQYF
TRBJ2-1 once TRBV6-2/TRBV6-3 NA TGTGCCAGCAGTCCACTCCGGGCTTTCTGGGTATACAATGAGCAGTTCTTC CASSPLRAFWVYNEQFF
TRBJ2-1 NA TRBV21-1 NA TGTGCCAGCAGTAATACACTGACTAGCGGTTCCGACTTCTACAATGAGCAGTTCTTC CASSNTLTSGSDFYNEQFF
TRBJ1-1 NA TRBV27 NA TGTGCCAGCAGTTTCTCCCCGCAGTTTGAAGCTTTCTTT CASSFSPQFEAFF
TRBJ1-3 NA TRBV30 NA TGTGCCTGGGAGCCCTCTCTTAGTCCGGCCCAGACCATATATTTT CAWEPSLSPAQTIYF
TRBJ2-1 NA TRBV15 NA TGTGCCACCAGCAGAGACAGGGAAGGTAAAGATGAGCAGTTCTTC CATSRDREGKDEQFF
TRBJ2-3 NA TRBV6-2/TRBV6-3 NA TGTGCCAGCAGTTACTCGGGGGCCACAGATACGCAGTATTTT CASSYSGATDTQYF
TRBJ1-2 NA TRBV7-6 NA TGTGCCAGCAGCTCATCTTACGACAGGAGGAACGGCTACACCTTC CASSSSYDRRNGYTF
TRBJ2-7 once TRBV6-5 NA TGTGCCAGCAGTTATGACAGGACGTACGAGCAGTACTTC CASSYDRTYEQYF
TRBJ1-1 few TRBV6-4 NA TGTGCCAGCAGGAATGACATAACAGGAGAAGCTTTCTTT CASRNDITGEAFF
TRBJ2-3 medium-sized TRBV7-6 TRBD2 TGTGCCAGCAGCTCCTTAGCGGGGGGCACAGATACGCAGTATTTT CASSSLAGGTDTQYF
TRBJ2-3 NA TRBV9 NA TGTGCCAGCTCCCGGGAGCCCGAATTTACGCAGTATTTT CASSREPEFTQYF
TRBJ2-7 medium-sized TRBV7-9 NA TGTGCCAGCTCGGACTTGGGGACACCTAACCCCTACGAGCAGTACTTC CASSDLGTPNPYEQYF
TRBJ1-2 NA TRBV4-3 TRBD1 TGCGCCAGCAGCCAAGTTCGGGGCAGGGGGCAATATGGCTACACCTTC CASSQVRGRGQYGYTF
TRBJ2-6 NA TRBV30 NA TGTGCCTGGAGCCCCCGACTCTTTGGGGCCAACGTCCTGACTTTC CAWSPRLFGANVLTF
TRBJ1-1 NA TRBV7-9 NA TGTGCCAGCAGCCCCCCCCGTGGGTACACTGAAGCTTTCTTT CASSPPRGYTEAFF
TRBJ2-7 NA TRBV4-1 NA TGCGCCAGCAGCCAAGGGCAGGCGAGCTCCTACGAGCAGTACTTC CASSQGQASSYEQYF
TRBJ2-3 NA TRBV28 NA TGTGCCAGCAGTTTATCGATTACTAGCACAGATACGCAGTATTTT CASSLSITSTDTQYF
TRBJ1-4 once TRBV9 NA TGTGCCAGCACCCCTTATCCACAGGCACCTAATGAAAAACTGTTTTTT CASTPYPQAPNEKLFF
TRBJ1-2 few TRBV2 NA TGTGCCAGCAGCCCAACAGTAAACTATGGCTACACCTTC CASSPTVNYGYTF
TRBJ2-7 NA TRBV14 TRBD1 TGTGCCAGCAGCCCAGGGGGTTTCGGCTACGAGCAGTACTTC CASSPGGFGYEQYF
TRBJ1-2 NA TRBV27 NA TGTGCCAGCAGTCACTCCCGGGGAGGCCCCATGGCTGGCTACACCTTC CASSHSRGGPMAGYTF
TRBJ2-3 NA TRBV6-4 TRBD2 TGTGCCAGCAGCCCGACTAGCGGGGGTGCAGATACGCAGTATTTT CASSPTSGGADTQYF
TRBJ1-1 NA TRBV24-1 NA TGTGCCACCAGTGATTTCTCAGACACTGAAGCTTTCTTT CATSDFSDTEAFF
TRBJ2-7 NA TRBV9 NA TGTGCCAGCAGCCCCGGGGGCTACGAGCAGTACTTC CASSPGGYEQYF
TRBJ1-4 NA TRBV10-3 NA TGTGCCATCAGTGAGGACAGTTTAATAACTAATGAAAAACTGTTTTTT CAISEDSLITNEKLFF
TRBJ2-3 NA TRBV2 TRBD2 TGTGCCAGCAGTCAACTAGCGGGGGGGGCTTCCACAGATACGCAGTATTTT CASSQLAGGASTDTQYF
TRBJ1-5 NA TRBV28 TRBD1 TGTGCCAGCAGTCCGCCTCCGGGGACAGGGGCCAGCTTAGCTCAGCCCCAGCATTTT CASSPPPGTGASLAQPQHF
TRBJ1-5 NA TRBV6-2/TRBV6-3 NA TGTGCCAGCAGTTTGAATCTTAATCAGCCCCAGCATTTT CASSLNLNQPQHF
TRBJ2-5 NA TRBV9 NA TGTGCCAGCAGCGTAGGCCTAGCCCTCCGCGAGACCCAGTACTTC CASSVGLALRETQYF
TRBJ2-5 large TRBV6-2/TRBV6-3 NA TGTGCCAGCAGTTGGACATCGTGGGAGACCCAGTACTTC CASSWTSWETQYF
TRBJ1-6 NA TRBV7-9 NA TGTGCCAGCAGCTGGAATTCACCCCTCCACTTT CASSWNSPLHF
TRBJ2-7 NA TRBV2 NA TGTGCCAGCAGTACCTCACGCTACGAGCAGTACTTC CASSTSRYEQYF